The sequence of this T cell receptor beta chain was determined in a study of cytomegalovirus exposure and HLA in healthy donors. V dropped 1 base and J dropped 3 bases, with 9 bases sitting between them. From germline, CDR1 is SEHNR and CDR2 FQNEAQ (reference sequence). This CDR3 has 14 residues. A multiplex PCR was run with 60 Vbeta primers and 13 Jbeta primers. Assay: immunoSEQ multiplex PCR; the TCRdb copy retains only in-frame clones and omits some. The sample has roughly 120,000 clones, approximately 78% seen once. This clonotype was obtained from a woman aged 25-40 years in good health and CMV-seropositive. The sample consisted of PBMCs. This chain uses TRBV7-9 with TRBJ2-5; no clear D gene. This CDR3 is CASSLVNRKETQYF. The DNA for the CDR3 is TGTGCCAGCAGCTTAGTGAACAGAAAAGAGACCCAGTACTTC. Together with reference TRBV7-9 and TRBJ2-5, the CDR3 gives the full variable domain: DTGVSQNPRHKITKRGQNVTFRCDPISEHNRLYWYRQTLGQGPEFLTYFQNEAQLEKSRLLSDRFSAERPKGSFSTLEIQRTEQGDSAMYLCASSLVNRKETQYFGPGTRLLVL.